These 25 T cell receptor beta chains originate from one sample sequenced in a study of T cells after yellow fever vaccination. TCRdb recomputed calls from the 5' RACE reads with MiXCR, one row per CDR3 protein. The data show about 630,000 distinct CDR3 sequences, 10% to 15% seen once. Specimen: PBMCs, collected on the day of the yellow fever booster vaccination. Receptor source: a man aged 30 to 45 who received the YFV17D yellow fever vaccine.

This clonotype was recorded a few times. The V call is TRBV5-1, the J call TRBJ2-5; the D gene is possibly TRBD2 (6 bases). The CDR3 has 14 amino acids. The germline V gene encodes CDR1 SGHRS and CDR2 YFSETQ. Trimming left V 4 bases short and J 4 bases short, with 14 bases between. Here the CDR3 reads CASSNTGSRETQYF. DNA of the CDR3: TGCGCCAGCAGCAACACCGGGAGCCGAGAGACCCAGTACTTC.

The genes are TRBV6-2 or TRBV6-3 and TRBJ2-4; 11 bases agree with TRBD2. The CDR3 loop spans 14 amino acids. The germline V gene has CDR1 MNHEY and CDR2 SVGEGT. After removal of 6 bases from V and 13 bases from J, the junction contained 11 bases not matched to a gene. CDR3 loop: CASRAGTSGPPQYF. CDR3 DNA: TGTGCCAGCAGGGCTGGGACTAGCGGACCGCCCCAGTACTTC.

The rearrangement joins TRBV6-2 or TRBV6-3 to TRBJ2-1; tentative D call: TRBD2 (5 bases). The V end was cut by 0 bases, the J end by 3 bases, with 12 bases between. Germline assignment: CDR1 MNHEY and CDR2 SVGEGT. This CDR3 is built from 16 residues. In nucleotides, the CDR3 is TGTGCCAGCAGTTACTCGAGAGGCGGGTACTACAATGAGCAGTTCTTC. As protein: CASSYSRGGYYNEQFF.

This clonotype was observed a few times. The CDR3 DNA reads TGTGCCAGCAGCTTAGACCCGGGCGGGGCCGGGGAGCTGTTTTTT. Translation gives CASSLDPGGAGELFF. The J gene is TRBJ2-2, the V gene TRBV7-2; maybe TRBD2 (6 bases). The ends were cut back, 1 base at V and 6 bases at J, with 12 bases in the middle. CDR1 is SGHTA and CDR2 is FQGNSA in the germline V gene. The CDR3 spans 15 residues. Complete variable domain (other parts from reference TRBV7-2 and TRBJ2-2): GAGVSQSPSNKVTEKGKDVELRCDPISGHTALYWYRQSLGQGLEFLIYFQGNSAPDKSGLPSDRFSAERTGGSVSTLTIQRTQQEDSAVYLCASSLDPGGAGELFFGEGSRLTVL.

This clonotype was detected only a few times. CDR3 sequence: CASSSRTSGRVWQETQYF. The CDR3 DNA sequence: TGTGCCAGCAGCTCCAGGACTAGCGGGAGGGTTTGGCAAGAGACCCAGTACTTC. The rearrangement uses TRBV5-5 and TRBJ2-5, with 15 bases matching TRBD2. Trimming removed 3 bases from V and 2 bases from J; junction bases left unmatched: 8. Germline V gives CDR1 SGHKS, CDR2 YYEKEE (reference sequence). CDR3 length: 18 amino acids.

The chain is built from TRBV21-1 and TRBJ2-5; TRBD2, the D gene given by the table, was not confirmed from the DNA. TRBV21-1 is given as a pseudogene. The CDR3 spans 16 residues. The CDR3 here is CASNGTSGSCQETQYF. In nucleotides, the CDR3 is TGTGCCAGCAACGGGACTAGCGGGAGTTGTCAAGAGACCCAGTACTTC.

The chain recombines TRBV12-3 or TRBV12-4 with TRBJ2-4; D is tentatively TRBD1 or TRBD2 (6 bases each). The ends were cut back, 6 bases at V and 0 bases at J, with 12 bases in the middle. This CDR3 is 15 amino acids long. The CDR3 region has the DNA TGTGCCAGCAGCCAACAGGGACTAGCCAAAAACATTCAGTACTTC. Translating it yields CASSQQGLAKNIQYF.

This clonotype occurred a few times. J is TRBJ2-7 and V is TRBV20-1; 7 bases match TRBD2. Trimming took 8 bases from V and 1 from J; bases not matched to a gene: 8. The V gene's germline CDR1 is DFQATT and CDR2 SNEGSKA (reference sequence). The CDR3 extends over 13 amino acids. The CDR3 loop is CSTTWGGSYEQYF. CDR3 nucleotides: TGCAGTACCACGTGGGGGGGATCCTACGAGCAGTACTTC.

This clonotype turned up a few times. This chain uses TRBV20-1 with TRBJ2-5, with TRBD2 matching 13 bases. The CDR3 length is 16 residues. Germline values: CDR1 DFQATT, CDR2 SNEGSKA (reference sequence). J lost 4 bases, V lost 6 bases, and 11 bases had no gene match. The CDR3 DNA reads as TGCAGTGCCAGACTAGCGGGAGGAAAGGGAGTAGAGACCCAGTACTTC. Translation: CSARLAGGKGVETQYF.

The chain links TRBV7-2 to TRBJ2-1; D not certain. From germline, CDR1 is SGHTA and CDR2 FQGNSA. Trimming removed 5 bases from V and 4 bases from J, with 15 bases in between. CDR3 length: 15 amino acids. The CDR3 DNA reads TGTGCCAGCAGCGCTTCGCGGTCGGCTTACAATGAGCAGTTCTTC. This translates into CASSASRSAYNEQFF.

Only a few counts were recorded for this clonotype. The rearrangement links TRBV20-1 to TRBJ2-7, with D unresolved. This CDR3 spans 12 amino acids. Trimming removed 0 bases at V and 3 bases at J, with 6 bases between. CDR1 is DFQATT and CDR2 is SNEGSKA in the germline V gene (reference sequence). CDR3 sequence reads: CSARDVDYEQYF. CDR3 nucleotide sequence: TGCAGTGCTAGAGATGTAGACTACGAGCAGTACTTC.

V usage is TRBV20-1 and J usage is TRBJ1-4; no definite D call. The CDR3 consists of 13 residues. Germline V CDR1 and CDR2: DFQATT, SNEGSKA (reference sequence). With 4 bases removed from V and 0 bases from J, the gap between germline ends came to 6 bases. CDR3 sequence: CSAMRTTNEKLFF. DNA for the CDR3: TGCAGTGCTATGAGGACAACTAATGAAAAACTGTTTTTT.

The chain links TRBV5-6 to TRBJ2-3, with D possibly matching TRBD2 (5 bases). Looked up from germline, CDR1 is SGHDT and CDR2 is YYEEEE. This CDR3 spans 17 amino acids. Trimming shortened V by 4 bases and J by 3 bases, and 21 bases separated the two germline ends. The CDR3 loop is CASSLGLLCRRTDTQYF. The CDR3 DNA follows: TGTGCCAGCAGCCTCGGGCTCCTGTGCAGGAGGACAGATACGCAGTATTTT.

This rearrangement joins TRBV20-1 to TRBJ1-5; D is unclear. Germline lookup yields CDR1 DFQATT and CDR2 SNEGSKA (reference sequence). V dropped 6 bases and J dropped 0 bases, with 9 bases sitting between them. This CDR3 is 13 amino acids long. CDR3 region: CSAQTDSNQPQHF. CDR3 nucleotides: TGCAGTGCCCAGACGGATAGCAATCAGCCCCAGCATTTT.

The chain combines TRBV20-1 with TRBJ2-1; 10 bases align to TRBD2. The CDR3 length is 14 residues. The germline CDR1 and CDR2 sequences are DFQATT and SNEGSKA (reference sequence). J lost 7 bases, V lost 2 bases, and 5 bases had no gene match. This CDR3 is CSARSGTSANEQFF. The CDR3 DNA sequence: TGCAGTGCTAGATCAGGGACTAGCGCAAATGAGCAGTTCTTC.

CDR3 DNA sequence: TGCAGTGCTAGAGATAGGCGGCCCGCGGATACGCAGTATTTT. Amino acid sequence: CSARDRRPADTQYF. The rearrangement uses TRBV20-1 and TRBJ2-3, with D hard to call. V gave up 0 bases and J gave up 6 bases, with 13 bases separating them. Germline V gives CDR1 DFQATT, CDR2 SNEGSKA (reference sequence). The CDR3 is 14 residues long.

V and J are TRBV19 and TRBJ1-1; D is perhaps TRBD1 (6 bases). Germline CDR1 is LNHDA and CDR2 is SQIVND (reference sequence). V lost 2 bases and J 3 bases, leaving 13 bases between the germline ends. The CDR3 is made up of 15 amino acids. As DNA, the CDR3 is TGTGCCAGTAGTATATTCGGACAGACGGACACTGAAGCTTTCTTT. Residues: CASSIFGQTDTEAFF.

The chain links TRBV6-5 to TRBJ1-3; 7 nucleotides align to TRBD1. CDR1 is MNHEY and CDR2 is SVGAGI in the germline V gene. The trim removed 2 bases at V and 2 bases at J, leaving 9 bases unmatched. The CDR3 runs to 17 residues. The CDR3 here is CASSYSNRGLAGNTIYF. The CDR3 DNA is TGTGCCAGCAGTTACAGCAATAGGGGGCTAGCTGGAAACACCATATATTTT.

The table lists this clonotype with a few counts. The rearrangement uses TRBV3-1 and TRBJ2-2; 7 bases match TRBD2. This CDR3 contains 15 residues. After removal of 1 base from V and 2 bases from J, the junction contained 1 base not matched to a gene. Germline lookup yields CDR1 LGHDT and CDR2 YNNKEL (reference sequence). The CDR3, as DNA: TGTGCCAGCAGCCAAGCGGGAGGAAACACCGGGGAGCTGTTTTTT. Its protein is CASSQAGGNTGELFF.

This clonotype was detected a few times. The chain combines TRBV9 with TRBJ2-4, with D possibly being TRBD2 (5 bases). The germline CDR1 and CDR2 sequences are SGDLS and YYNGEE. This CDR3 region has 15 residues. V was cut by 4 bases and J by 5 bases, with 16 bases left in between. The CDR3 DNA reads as TGTGCCAGCAGCCTGACACCGGCCGGGGAAAACATTCAGTACTTC. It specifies CASSLTPAGENIQYF. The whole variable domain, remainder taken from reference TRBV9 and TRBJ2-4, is DSGVTQTPKHLITATGQRVTLRCSPRSGDLSVYWYQQSLDQGLQFLIQYYNGEERAKGNILERFSAQQFPDLHSELNLSSLELGDSALYFCASSLTPAGENIQYFGAGTRLSVL.

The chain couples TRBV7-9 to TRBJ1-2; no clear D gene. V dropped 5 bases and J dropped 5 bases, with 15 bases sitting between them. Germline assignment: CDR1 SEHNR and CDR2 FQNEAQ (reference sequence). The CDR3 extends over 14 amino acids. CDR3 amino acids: CASSATASAYGYTF. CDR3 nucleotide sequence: TGTGCCAGCAGCGCCACGGCGTCCGCTTATGGCTACACCTTC.

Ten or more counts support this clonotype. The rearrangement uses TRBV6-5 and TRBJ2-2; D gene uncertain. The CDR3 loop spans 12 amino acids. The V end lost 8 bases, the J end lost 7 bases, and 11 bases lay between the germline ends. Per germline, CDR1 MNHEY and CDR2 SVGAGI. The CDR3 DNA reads TGTGCCAGCTCATGGAGCGACGGGGAGCTGTTTTTT. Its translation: CASSWSDGELFF.

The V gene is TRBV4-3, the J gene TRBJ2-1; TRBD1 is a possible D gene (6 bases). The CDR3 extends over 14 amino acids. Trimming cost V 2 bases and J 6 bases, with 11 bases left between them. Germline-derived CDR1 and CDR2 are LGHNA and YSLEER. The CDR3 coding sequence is TGCGCCAGCAGCCAAAATCTAGGGGGCAATGAGCAGTTCTTC. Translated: CASSQNLGGNEQFF.

As DNA, the CDR3 is TGTGCCAGCAGTTTAGGAAGGGCCCCCTACGAGCAGTACTTC. The encoded protein is CASSLGRAPYEQYF. This rearrangement joins TRBV6-5 to TRBJ2-7; unclear D gene. Germline V CDR1 and CDR2: MNHEY, SVGAGI. This CDR3 is built from 14 residues. V was cut by 4 bases and J by 2 bases, with 12 bases left in between.

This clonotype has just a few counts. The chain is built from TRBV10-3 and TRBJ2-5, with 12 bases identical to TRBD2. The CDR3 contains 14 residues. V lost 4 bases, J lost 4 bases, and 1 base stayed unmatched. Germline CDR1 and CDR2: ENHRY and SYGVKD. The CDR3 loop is CAISGGLAGETQYF. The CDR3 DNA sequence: TGTGCCATCAGTGGGGGACTAGCGGGAGAGACCCAGTACTTC.